The 14 T cell receptor beta chains below come from one sample, sequenced in a study of CD8+ T cells in alopecia areata. RNA extraction and reverse transcription yielded cDNA as sequencing template. TCRdb's copy holds only in-frame clones and misses some; the assay was immunoSEQ multiplex PCR. The profile shows 65,000 to 70,000 clones, approximately 61% of them singletons. The source material was CD8+ T cells sorted from blood, sampled at week 0. Source of these receptors: a human donor with alopecia areata.

This clone was observed a few times. This CDR3 is CAISEDPGFSGQGGETQYF. The CDR3, as DNA: TGTGCCATCAGTGAGGATCCCGGATTTTCCGGACAGGGCGGGGAGACCCAGTACTTC. The J gene is TRBJ2-5, the V gene TRBV10-3; 8 bases line up with TRBD1. Germline loops: CDR1 ENHRY, CDR2 SYGVKD. V trimming: 2 bases; J trimming: 5 bases; junction bases outside the gene matches: 19. CDR3 length: 19 amino acids.

Only a few counts were recorded for this clone. The genes are TRBV29-1 and TRBJ1-2; TRBD1 aligns across 12 bases. The CDR3 loop spans 13 amino acids. CDR1 and CDR2 (germline): SQVTM, ANQGSEA. Losses at the gene ends were 7 bases for V and 8 bases for J; bases not matched to a gene: 8. CDR3 nucleotides: TGCAGCGGGAGGGGACAGGGGGCGCGGGGCTACACCTTC. Protein: CSGRGQGARGYTF.

This clone has more than one count but fewer than ten. J is TRBJ2-2 and V is TRBV29-1, with 11 bases lining up with TRBD2. The CDR3 runs to 15 residues. Germline V gene sequence: CDR1 SQVTM, CDR2 ANQGSEA. The junction had 5 bases not matched to a gene; V was cut back by 3 bases and J by 5 bases. CDR3 in amino acids: CSVDTSGRATGELFF. As DNA, the CDR3 is TGCAGCGTTGATACTAGCGGGAGAGCGACCGGGGAGCTGTTTTTT.

This clone was seen a few times. The chain carries TRBV2 and TRBJ1-3; 9 positions match TRBD1. The length of the CDR3 is 16 residues. J lost 1 base, V lost 0 bases, and 1 base had no gene match. Germline CDR1 reads SNHLY; CDR2 reads FYNNEI. Here the CDR3 DNA reads TGTGCCAGCAGTGAAGCCGGGACAGGGTCTGGAAACACCATATATTTT. The encoded protein is CASSEAGTGSGNTIYF. Complete variable domain (other parts from reference TRBV2 and TRBJ1-3): EPEVTQTPSHQVTQMGQEVILRCVPISNHLYFYWYRQILGQKVEFLVSFYNNEISEKSEIFDDQFSVERPDGSNFTLKIRSTKLEDSAMYFCASSEAGTGSGNTIYFGEGSWLTVV.

The chain couples TRBV28 to TRBJ2-7; TRBD2 might be the D (6 bases). CDR1 is MDHEN, CDR2 SYDVKM, per germline. CDR3 size: 15 residues. V shed 5 bases and J shed 3 bases, with 17 bases lying between them. In nucleotides, the CDR3 is TGTGCCAGCAGTGCGGGGTTGACCGTAGACTACGAGCAGTACTTC. Translated: CASSAGLTVDYEQYF.

This clone was seen only a few times. The chain employs TRBV27 and TRBJ2-1; D gene ambiguous. The CDR3 spans 14 residues. Germline CDR1 reads MNHEY; CDR2 reads SMNVEV (reference sequence). The V and J ends lost 4 bases and 0 bases respectively, with 7 bases between them. CDR3 coding DNA: TGTGCCAGCAGTTACGCGAGCTCCTACAATGAGCAGTTCTTC. It is translated as CASSYASSYNEQFF.

The chain combines TRBV5-1 with TRBJ2-1; D is ambiguous. The CDR3 loop spans 11 amino acids. V was shortened by 2 bases and J by 8 bases, with 5 bases between the two germline ends. Germline CDR1 SGHRS, CDR2 YFSETQ. The CDR3 loop is CASSFRHEQFF. CDR3 coding DNA: TGCGCCAGCAGCTTTAGGCATGAGCAGTTCTTC.

This clone has ten or more counts. CDR3 in amino acids: CASSLDQVGDTQYF. CDR3 sequence (DNA): TGTGCCAGCAGTTTAGACCAAGTCGGAGATACGCAGTATTTT. V usage is TRBV28 and J usage is TRBJ2-3; no clear D. V shed 2 bases and J shed 5 bases, with 11 bases lying between them. Germline values: CDR1 MDHEN, CDR2 SYDVKM. CDR3 length: 14 amino acids.

On this clone itself: This sample includes further DNA sequences coding for the same CDR3. V gene TRBV6-5 combines with J gene TRBJ1-1; D call uncertain. Germline V gene sequence: CDR1 MNHEY, CDR2 SVGAGI. This CDR3 is built from 12 residues. V was shortened by 2 bases and J by 5 bases, with 6 bases between the two germline ends. CDR3 DNA: TGTGCCAGCAGTTACCTTGGGACTGAAGCTTTCTTT. This translates into CASSYLGTEAFF.

The rearrangement uses TRBV25-1 and TRBJ1-2; TRBD1 matches at 9 bases. The CDR3 extends over 18 amino acids. The germline CDR1 and CDR2 sequences are MGHDK and SYGVNS. The V and J ends lost 0 bases and 4 bases, in that order; junction bases with no gene match: 12. CDR3 amino acids: CASSEYFRDRADFYGYTF. CDR3 bases: TGTGCCAGCAGTGAATATTTCCGGGACAGGGCCGATTTCTATGGCTACACCTTC.

The table lists this clone with a few counts. The V and J genes are TRBV29-1 and TRBJ2-3, with 13 bases fitting TRBD2. The germline CDR1 and CDR2 sequences are SQVTM and ANQGSEA. V dropped 6 bases and J dropped 3; count of bases not matched to a gene: 3. There are 14 residues in the CDR3. CDR3 sequence reads: CSVGLAGSTDTQYF. DNA of the CDR3: TGCAGCGTGGGACTAGCGGGAAGTACAGATACGCAGTATTTT.

The rearrangement links TRBV6-5 to TRBJ2-7, with TRBD1 matching over 7 bases. CDR1 is MNHEY, CDR2 SVGAGI, per germline. The CDR3 covers 14 residues. The junction had 9 bases not matched to a gene; V was cut back by 6 bases and J by 4 bases. CDR3 sequence reads: CASSFTGESYEQYF. In DNA, the CDR3 is TGTGCCAGCAGCTTTACAGGGGAGAGTTACGAGCAGTACTTC.

This clone was recorded only once. The V and J genes are TRBV4-3 and TRBJ2-1, with D perhaps being TRBD1 or TRBD2 (5 bases each). The germline V and J ends were trimmed by 0 bases and 8 bases, with 17 bases remaining between them. The germline V gene has CDR1 LGHNA and CDR2 YSLEER. This CDR3 has 16 residues. CDR3 bases: TGCGCCAGCAGCCAAGAAAGGACACTCGGGATGGATGAGCAGTTCTTC. This sequence encodes CASSQERTLGMDEQFF.

The J gene is TRBJ1-2, the V gene TRBV5-6; D is uncertain. Germline loops: CDR1 SGHDT, CDR2 YYEEEE. The length of the CDR3 is 15 residues. V lost 2 bases, J lost 0 bases, and 11 bases lay in between. Here the CDR3 DNA reads TGTGCCAGCAGCTTCGGCGCTACTCCTAACTATGGCTACACCTTC. Its translation is CASSFGATPNYGYTF.